These 8 T cell receptor beta chains share one sample of origin, sequenced in a study of T-cell reconstitution after alpha-beta-depleted transplantation in children. TCRbeta library construction was performed incorporating unique molecular identifiers. Via MiXCR, TCRdb re-called the PCR reads, giving one row per CDR3 protein. The data hold a few hundred thousand distinct CDR3 sequences, with 15% to 20% observed a single time. The specimen comprised PBMCs, mostly from graft donor cells, sampled 360 days after TCRalphabeta/CD19-depleted stem cell transplant. These receptors all stem from a boy younger than two who had a stem cell transplant for Wiskott-Aldrich syndrome, so the T cells may come from the graft donor.

This clonotype was counted between two and nine times. The rearrangement joins TRBV7-2 to TRBJ1-5; a possible D gene is TRBD1 (5 bases). This CDR3 comprises 17 residues. V shed 1 base and J shed 3 bases, with 16 bases lying between them. CDR1 is SGHTA and CDR2 is FQGNSA in the germline V gene. As DNA, the CDR3 is TGTGCCAGCAGCTTAGGGTGGGGCAGGGCGATCAATCAGCCCCAGCATTTT. It codes for CASSLGWGRAINQPQHF.

In this sample, this clonotype turned up a few times. The chain is built from TRBV12-3 or TRBV12-4 and TRBJ2-2; 12 nucleotides match TRBD2. The trim removed 6 bases at V and 9 bases at J, leaving 5 bases unmatched. This CDR3 contains 14 residues. CDR3 bases: TGTGCCAGCAGGACTAGCGGGAGAAAAAGGGAGCTGTTTTTT. It codes for CASRTSGRKRELFF.

Only a few counts were recorded for this clonotype. The chain has TRBV7-2 and TRBJ2-1; tentatively, D is TRBD1 (5 bases). The CDR3 has 15 residues. V gave up 5 bases and J gave up 6 bases, with 17 bases separating them. Germline loops: CDR1 SGHTA, CDR2 FQGNSA. This chain's CDR3 is CASSLDFTRVNEQFF. DNA for the CDR3: TGTGCCAGCAGCCTAGACTTCACCAGGGTCAATGAGCAGTTCTTC. The complete variable domain, with remaining parts taken from reference TRBV7-2 and TRBJ2-1, reads GAGVSQSPSNKVTEKGKDVELRCDPISGHTALYWYRQSLGQGLEFLIYFQGNSAPDKSGLPSDRFSAERTGGSVSTLTIQRTQQEDSAVYLCASSLDFTRVNEQFFGPGTRLTVL.

The chain uses TRBV18 and TRBJ2-2; no clear D gene. The CDR3 consists of 14 residues. CDR1 and CDR2 from the germline V gene are KGHSH and LQKENI. V lost 1 base and J 1 base, leaving 4 bases between the germline ends. CDR3: CASSPLENTGELFF. CDR3 bases: TGTGCCAGCTCACCACTGGAGAACACCGGGGAGCTGTTTTTT.

This clonotype has a handful of counts. The gene calls are TRBV20-1 and TRBJ2-7, with a possible D match to TRBD2 (6 bases). CDR1 and CDR2 from the germline V gene are DFQATT and SNEGSKA (reference sequence). The CDR3 is made up of 12 amino acids. V lost 6 bases and J 2 bases, leaving 11 bases between the germline ends. Here the CDR3 DNA reads TGCAGTGCGCCGACTAGTCCCTACGAGCAGTACTTC. It encodes CSAPTSPYEQYF.

The chain uses TRBV10-1 and TRBJ2-2; no clear D gene. The CDR3 covers 13 residues. Trimming cost V 6 bases and J 5 bases, with 10 bases left between them. CDR1 is WNHNN, CDR2 SYGVQD, per germline (reference sequence). Here the CDR3 DNA reads TGCGCCAGCAGCAGGCGGCGGACCGGGGAGCTGTTTTTT. It specifies CASSRRRTGELFF.

This clonotype was counted between two and nine times. The V and J genes are TRBV15 and TRBJ2-7; D is possibly TRBD1 or TRBD2 (5 bases each). From germline, CDR1 is LNHNV and CDR2 YYDKDF (reference sequence). The V end was cut by 5 bases, the J end by 5 bases, with 16 bases between. The CDR3 has 14 amino acids. CDR3 protein: CATSWDGFEDEQYF. The DNA for the CDR3 is TGTGCCACCAGCTGGGACGGATTCGAGGACGAGCAGTACTTC.

This clonotype has only a few counts. The chain is built from TRBV6-2 or TRBV6-3 and TRBJ2-4; 11 positions agree with TRBD2. The CDR3 runs 17 residues. V lost 2 bases and J lost 0; bases outside the gene matches: 3. CDR1 and CDR2 from the germline V gene are MNHEY and SVGEGT. The CDR3 DNA reads as TGTGCCAGCAGTTACGGGGGACTAGCGGTAGCCAAAAACATTCAGTACTTC. Translating it yields CASSYGGLAVAKNIQYF.